This is a list of T cell receptor beta chains from one sample in a study of T-cell memory formation after mild COVID-19. TCRdb itself ran the 5' RACE reads through MiXCR, one entry per CDR3 protein. In the table there are roughly 340,000 distinct CDR3 sequences, around 15% of which are singletons. Sequences were obtained from PBMCs or a T cell subset sorted from them (not recorded which). The receptors were gathered from a man younger than 35 who had mild COVID-19 (a few samples of this study predate the infection). Cell type and time point are not known. The CDR3 runs from the conserved cysteine through the conserved F or W. D genes are given only for firm matches. Clone sizes are given selectively: once, few, many, or a class where the clone is expanded.

V: TRBV20-1
D: TRBD2
size: NA
J: TRBJ2-3
DNA: TGCAGTGCCCCTTTCGGGGGGGTCACAGATACGCAGTATTTT
CDR3: CSAPFGGVTDTQYF

V: TRBV12-3/TRBV12-4
D: NA
size: NA
J: TRBJ2-3
DNA: TGTGCCAGCAGACGGGGGTTCCGCACAGATACGCAGTATTTT
CDR3: CASRRGFRTDTQYF

V: TRBV6-5
D: TRBD1
size: few
J: TRBJ2-7
DNA: TGTGCCAGCAGTCGCGGACAGGGCACCTACGAGCAGTACTTC
CDR3: CASSRGQGTYEQYF

V: TRBV7-3
D: NA
size: NA
J: TRBJ1-1
DNA: TGTGCCAGCAGCGCGTTCCGTGGCACTGAAGCTTTCTTT
CDR3: CASSAFRGTEAFF

V: TRBV18
D: NA
size: many
J: TRBJ2-5
DNA: TGTGCCAGCTCGTCGTACGGTCACCAAGAGACCCAGTACTTC
CDR3: CASSSYGHQETQYF

V: TRBV2
D: NA
size: few
J: TRBJ2-1
DNA: TGTGCCAGCCTGGGGGCGGGAAGCAATGAGCAGTTCTTC
CDR3: CASLGAGSNEQFF

V: TRBV2
D: NA
size: NA
J: TRBJ1-4
DNA: TGTGCCAGCAGTGAGGTCACCTATAATGAAAAACTGTTTTTT
CDR3: CASSEVTYNEKLFF

V: TRBV6-6
D: NA
size: few
J: TRBJ2-3
DNA: TGTGCCAGCAGTTACTTCGGGGGCGGGGGCACAGATACGCAGTATTTT
CDR3: CASSYFGGGGTDTQYF

V: TRBV10-3
D: NA
size: NA
J: TRBJ2-1
DNA: TGTGCCATCAGTGAAGGAAAGCAGAGCTCCTACAATGAGCAGTTCTTC
CDR3: CAISEGKQSSYNEQFF

V: TRBV7-2
D: NA
size: NA
J: TRBJ2-5
DNA: TGTGCCAGCAGATTAAGTATCCAAGAGACCCAGTACTTC
CDR3: CASRLSIQETQYF

V: TRBV4-3
D: TRBD2
size: many
J: TRBJ2-2
DNA: TGCGCCAGCAGCCAAGGTGTAGCGGGGGCGGCGAACACCGGGGAGCTGTTTTTT
CDR3: CASSQGVAGAANTGELFF

V: TRBV5-6
D: NA
size: NA
J: TRBJ1-6
DNA: TGTGCCAGCAGCTTAGCGGGGCCCTGGACCCCCCTCCACTTT
CDR3: CASSLAGPWTPLHF

V: TRBV5-4
D: NA
size: many
J: TRBJ2-2
DNA: TGTGCCGTCACCGGGGCCGAACTTTCCTCCCCCGGGGAGCTGTTTTTT
CDR3: CAVTGAELSSPGELFF

V: TRBV18
D: TRBD1
size: NA
J: TRBJ1-1
DNA: TGTGCCAGCTCAGCAACCGGGACAGGCAATGAAGCTTTCTTT
CDR3: CASSATGTGNEAFF

V: TRBV10-3
D: NA
size: NA
J: TRBJ1-1
DNA: TGTGCCATCAGTGAGATATACGAAGGGGACGCTGAAGCTTTCTTT
CDR3: CAISEIYEGDAEAFF

V: TRBV6-2/TRBV6-3
D: NA
size: few
J: TRBJ2-1
DNA: TGTGCCAGCAGTATTACCTACAATGAGCAGTTCTTC
CDR3: CASSITYNEQFF

V: TRBV27
D: NA
size: few
J: TRBJ1-6
DNA: TGTGCCAGCAGTGCAGCCAGTGGGGGGAGTTCACCCCTCCACTTT
CDR3: CASSAASGGSSPLHF

V: TRBV6-2/TRBV6-3
D: TRBD2
size: few
J: TRBJ2-1
DNA: TGTGCCAGCAGATCTAGCGGTCTGGAGCAGTTCTTC
CDR3: CASRSSGLEQFF

V: TRBV6-4
D: NA
size: few
J: TRBJ2-2
DNA: TGTGCCAGCAGTGACTCGATTGAGGGGGAGCTGTTTTTT
CDR3: CASSDSIEGELFF

V: TRBV11-1
D: NA
size: few
J: TRBJ1-1
DNA: TGTGCCAGCAGCTCCCTAGACTGGAACACTGAAGCTTTCTTT
CDR3: CASSSLDWNTEAFF

V: TRBV11-1
D: NA
size: many
J: TRBJ1-2
DNA: TGTGCCAGCAGCTTATGGAGAGAGGGCTACACCTTC
CDR3: CASSLWREGYTF

V: TRBV5-1
D: NA
size: few
J: TRBJ2-1
DNA: TGCGCCAGCAGGTCTGGGACCAACAATGAGCAGTTCTTC
CDR3: CASRSGTNNEQFF

V: TRBV20-1
D: TRBD2
size: few
J: TRBJ2-1
DNA: TGCAGTGCCCAGACTAGCGGGGGGGCGGGTGAGCAGTTCTTC
CDR3: CSAQTSGGAGEQFF

V: TRBV20-1
D: TRBD2
size: NA
J: TRBJ2-1
DNA: TGCAGTGCCCCGACGAGACTAGCGGGGGGCCGGTACAATGAGCAGTTCTTC
CDR3: CSAPTRLAGGRYNEQFF

V: TRBV20-1
D: NA
size: many
J: TRBJ1-2
DNA: TGCAGTGCAAACCGGGACACCCTCTATGGCTACACCTTC
CDR3: CSANRDTLYGYTF

V: TRBV12-3/TRBV12-4
D: NA
size: few
J: TRBJ2-2
DNA: TGTGCCAGCAGTTTAAGGGGGGTTGGCACCGGGGAGCTGTTTTTT
CDR3: CASSLRGVGTGELFF

V: TRBV20-1
D: NA
size: few
J: TRBJ1-4
DNA: TGCAGTGCGGAGCCCGTTAATGAAAAACTGTTTTTT
CDR3: CSAEPVNEKLFF

V: TRBV7-9
D: NA
size: NA
J: TRBJ1-1
DNA: TGTGCCAGCAGCTTAGGGGTAGCTAAAGCTTTCTTT
CDR3: CASSLGVAKAFF

V: TRBV10-3
D: NA
size: few
J: TRBJ2-5
DNA: TGTGCCATCAGTCCCCGTGGGGCGGGGGAGACCCAGTACTTC
CDR3: CAISPRGAGETQYF

V: TRBV5-1
D: TRBD2
size: few
J: TRBJ2-1
DNA: TGCGCCAGCAGCCCCGGGACTAGCAACAATGAGCAGTTCTTC
CDR3: CASSPGTSNNEQFF

V: TRBV27
D: NA
size: few
J: TRBJ2-7
DNA: TGTGCCAGCGCCCGGGGGGCCCACGAGCAGTACTTC
CDR3: CASARGAHEQYF

V: TRBV4-2
D: TRBD1
size: many
J: TRBJ2-5
DNA: TGTGCCAGCAGCCAAGATGGGACAGGGGGCGAGACCCAGTACTTC
CDR3: CASSQDGTGGETQYF

V: TRBV5-6
D: NA
size: many
J: TRBJ2-3
DNA: TGTGCCAGCAGCTCAACTCTCACAGATACGCAGTATTTT
CDR3: CASSSTLTDTQYF

V: TRBV20-1
D: NA
size: NA
J: TRBJ2-3
DNA: TGCAGTGCTAGAGATCTGCGGGTAACTAGCACAGATACGCAGTATTTT
CDR3: CSARDLRVTSTDTQYF

V: TRBV18
D: NA
size: few
J: TRBJ1-2
DNA: TGTGCCAGCTCATCCACGCTTGCTAGGGGCGGTGGCTACACCTTC
CDR3: CASSSTLARGGGYTF

V: TRBV5-1
D: TRBD2
size: NA
J: TRBJ2-3
DNA: TGCGCCAGCAGCCCCCCAGCAGCGGGGGAGGGAGATACGCAGTATTTT
CDR3: CASSPPAAGEGDTQYF

V: TRBV6-5
D: NA
size: NA
J: TRBJ1-1
DNA: TGTGCCAGCATCAGACAACGGGGGATGAACACTGAAGCTTTCTTT
CDR3: CASIRQRGMNTEAFF

V: TRBV20-1
D: NA
size: NA
J: TRBJ1-1
DNA: TGCAGTGCTAGGAAAAGTACTGAAGCTTTCTTT
CDR3: CSARKSTEAFF

V: TRBV4-1
D: TRBD2
size: many
J: TRBJ2-6
DNA: TGCGCCAGCAGCCGGGCGGGGGTAATCACTGGGGCCAACGTCCTGACTTTC
CDR3: CASSRAGVITGANVLTF

V: TRBV12-3/TRBV12-4
D: TRBD1
size: many
J: TRBJ2-5
DNA: TGTGCCAGCAGACCGGGACAGGGGGCAGAGACCCAGTACTTC
CDR3: CASRPGQGAETQYF

V: TRBV7-9
D: NA
size: NA
J: TRBJ2-5
DNA: TGTGCCAGCAGCTTAGGCCGGACGAAGTACCAAGAGACCCAGTACTTC
CDR3: CASSLGRTKYQETQYF

V: TRBV7-9
D: TRBD1
size: few
J: TRBJ2-2
DNA: TGTGCCAGCCCACTGGAGACAGGGGGCTTCACCGGGGAGCTGTTTTTT
CDR3: CASPLETGGFTGELFF